These 14 T cell receptor beta chains came from one sample sequenced in a study of blood T cells in healthy people across ages. PCR was performed a second time for 7 to 11 cycles using a sample-barcoded 5' primer and a J-beta primer mix. TCRdb re-analysed the 5' RACE reads in MiXCR, keeping a single row per CDR3 protein. The sample has roughly 1,500,000 distinct CDR3 sequences, roughly 40% seen once; the top ten hold approximately 7.9%. Sequencing was carried out using blood. These receptors were taken from a young woman in good health.

The CDR3 DNA follows: TGTGCCAGCAAAATAGGGACAGCTTCACCCCTCCACTTT. It translates to CASKIGTASPLHF. The chain has TRBV27 and TRBJ1-6; TRBD1 matches at 7 bases. Germline-derived CDR1 and CDR2 are MNHEY and SMNVEV (reference sequence). V lost 7 bases and J lost 9; bases outside the gene matches: 6. This CDR3 is built from 13 residues.

The table lists this clonotype with a few counts. The chain is built from TRBV9 and TRBJ1-1; possible D gene TRBD1, 6 bases. Trimming stripped 4 bases from V and 1 base from J, with 14 bases between. The CDR3 sequence is 15 residues long. In germline, CDR1 is SGDLS, CDR2 YYNGEE. CDR3 sequence reads: CASSPEGGPNTEAFF. The CDR3 nucleotides are TGTGCCAGCAGCCCCGAGGGGGGACCGAACACTGAAGCTTTCTTT. Full variable domain (missing parts from reference TRBV9 and TRBJ1-1): DSGVTQTPKHLITATGQRVTLRCSPRSGDLSVYWYQQSLDQGLQFLIQYYNGEERAKGNILERFSAQQFPDLHSELNLSSLELGDSALYFCASSPEGGPNTEAFFGQGTRLTVV.

This clonotype showed up just once. The V call is TRBV5-1, the J call TRBJ2-3; 9 bases agree with TRBD2. V was clipped by 2 bases and J by 1 base; unmatched bases: 8. There are 17 residues in the CDR3. The germline V gene encodes CDR1 SGHRS and CDR2 YFSETQ. CDR3 region: CASSFSILAGGTDTQYF. The CDR3 region has the DNA TGCGCCAGCAGCTTCTCCATACTAGCGGGCGGCACAGATACGCAGTATTTT. Combining the CDR3 with reference TRBV5-1 and TRBJ2-3 gives the whole variable domain KAGVTQTPRYLIKTRGQQVTLSCSPISGHRSVSWYQQTPGQGLQFLFEYFSETQRNKGNFPGRFSGRQFSNSRSEMNVSTLELGDSALYLCASSFSILAGGTDTQYFGPGTRLTVL.

This clonotype came up a few times. V gene TRBV3-1 combines with J gene TRBJ1-4; TRBD1 aligns across 7 bases. With 1 base clipped from V and 7 bases from J, the junction kept 3 bases outside the gene matches. The CDR3 sequence is 14 residues long. Germline V gene data show CDR1 as LGHDT and CDR2 as YNNKEL (reference sequence). CDR3 bases: TGTGCCAGCAGCCAAGCAGGGGGGAGTGAAAAACTGTTTTTT. Protein sequence: CASSQAGGSEKLFF.

Only one count was recorded for this clonotype. CDR3 in amino acids: CASSSGLAGVSTGELFF. CDR3 bases: TGTGCCAGCAGCTCGGGACTAGCGGGGGTATCGACCGGGGAGCTGTTTTTT. The genes are TRBV7-3 and TRBJ2-2; TRBD2 aligns across 14 bases. This CDR3 comprises 17 residues. J was trimmed by 5 bases and V by 4 bases; bases with no gene match: 6. Germline V CDR1 and CDR2: SGHTA, FQGTGA.

This clonotype has only a few counts. V usage is TRBV7-2 and J usage is TRBJ1-4, with unresolved D. V lost 3 bases, J lost 5 bases, and 10 bases lay in between. The germline V gene has CDR1 SGHTA and CDR2 FQGNSA. This CDR3 has 14 residues. In DNA form, the CDR3 reads TGTGCCAGCAGCTTGAACACGCCGAATGAAAAACTGTTTTTT. Translation gives CASSLNTPNEKLFF.

This clonotype was counted once. V is TRBV6-1 and J is TRBJ2-3, with TRBD2 matching over 8 bases. The germline V gene encodes CDR1 MNHNS and CDR2 SASEGT. CDR3 length equals 16 residues. V lost 6 bases and J lost 3; bases outside the gene matches: 11. The DNA for the CDR3 is TGTGCCAGCAGGCGTAGAGAGCGGGGGAGAACAGATACGCAGTATTTT. Translating it yields CASRRRERGRTDTQYF.

The rearrangement links TRBV11-3 to TRBJ1-2, with D unresolved. From germline, CDR1 is SGHNT and CDR2 YENEEA. CDR3 size: 13 residues. V dropped 5 bases and J dropped 4 bases, with 11 bases sitting between them. CDR3 in DNA: TGTGCCAGCAGCCAAACAGCGTTCTATGGCTACACCTTC. It codes for CASSQTAFYGYTF.

The rearrangement links TRBV4-1 to TRBJ1-1; D ambiguous. The CDR3 spans 16 residues. The V gene lost 1 base and the J gene lost 0 bases, with 12 bases spanning the gap. Germline CDR1 is MGHRA and CDR2 is YSYEKL. The CDR3 sequence: CASSQVPDPMNTEAFF. The DNA for the CDR3 is TGCGCCAGCAGCCAAGTCCCGGACCCCATGAACACTGAAGCTTTCTTT.

The chain has TRBV20-1 and TRBJ2-3; D tentatively reads TRBD1 or TRBD2 (5 bases each). The CDR3 consists of 18 residues. The ends were cut back, 0 bases at V and 6 bases at J, with 25 bases in the middle. Germline V lookup: CDR1 DFQATT, CDR2 SNEGSKA (reference sequence). In DNA form, the CDR3 reads TGCAGTGCTAGAGATCAGGGAAGCGGCGGGCGTGTTATTGATACGCAGTATTTT. This gives the protein CSARDQGSGGRVIDTQYF.

V usage is TRBV7-6 and J usage is TRBJ2-1; 14 bases map to TRBD2. The CDR3 is 15 amino acids. CDR1 and CDR2 (germline): SGHVS, FNYEAQ. The V and J ends lost 5 bases and 9 bases, in that order; junction bases with no gene match: 6. CDR3 DNA sequence: TGTGCCAGCAGCATCGGGACTAGCGGGGGCGGTGAGCAGTTCTTC. Its protein product is CASSIGTSGGGEQFF.

The genes are TRBV5-1 and TRBJ2-7; D not resolved. The CDR3 covers 15 residues. Trimming took off 3 bases at V and 0 bases at J, with 13 bases between the two ends. The germline CDR1 and CDR2 sequences are SGHRS and YFSETQ. In nucleotides, the CDR3 is TGCGCCAGCAGCTGGGGAACGGGTCTCTCCTACGAGCAGTACTTC. As protein: CASSWGTGLSYEQYF.

V and J are TRBV6-2 or TRBV6-3 and TRBJ2-1; D assignment may be TRBD1 or TRBD2 (7 bases each). Looked up from germline, CDR1 is MNHEY and CDR2 is SVGEGT. V was shortened by 6 bases and J by 7 bases, with 13 bases between the two germline ends. The CDR3 runs 13 residues. CDR3 in amino acids: CASSQGGQNEQFF. The CDR3 nucleotides are TGTGCCAGCAGCCAGGGGGGGCAGAATGAGCAGTTCTTC.

The genes are TRBV11-2 and TRBJ2-7; TRBD1 might be the D (6 bases). CDR3 length: 13 residues. Germline CDR1 reads SGHAT; CDR2 reads FQNNGV. The V end was cut by 0 bases, the J end by 5 bases, with 8 bases between. The CDR3 protein is CASSLERTDEQYF. The CDR3 nucleotides are TGTGCCAGCAGCTTAGAAAGGACAGACGAGCAGTACTTC. Filled out from reference TRBV11-2 and TRBJ2-7, the complete variable domain reads EAGVAQSPRYKIIEKRQSVAFWCNPISGHATLYWYQQILGQGPKLLIQFQNNGVVDDSQLPKDRFSAERLKGVDSTLKIQPAKLEDSAVYLCASSLERTDEQYFGPGTRLTVT.